These 13 T cell receptor beta chains were all obtained from the same sample, sequenced in a study of shared clonotypes between healthy human individuals. Method: immunoSEQ multiplex PCR; TCRdb's copy keeps in-frame clones and lacks some. In the table there are fewer than 700,000 clones, around 76% of which are singletons. The specimen sequenced was PBMCs. Every receptor here comes from a woman aged 40 to 50 in good health. Some clones in this sample may be carry-over from other donors' samples.

Points on this clone: Given a much more abundant clone one base away, this may be a read error. The sample holds other DNA sequences that translate to the same CDR3. The J gene is TRBJ2-5, the V gene TRBV25-1; 8 nucleotides line up with TRBD1. CDR1 and CDR2 from the germline V gene are MGHDK and SYGVNS. The CDR3 contains 15 residues. Trimming cost V 3 bases and J 3 bases; bases outside gene matches: 6. CDR3 sequence reads: CASSEGQGAEETQYF. The CDR3 DNA sequence: TGTGCCAGCAGTGAGGGCCAGGGGGCCGAAGAGACCCAGTACTTC.

The chain employs TRBV15 and TRBJ1-2; no reliable D call. Germline assignment: CDR1 LNHNV and CDR2 YYDKDF (reference sequence). This CDR3 comprises 14 residues. The V end was cut by 0 bases, the J end by 2 bases, with 7 bases between. CDR3 DNA: TGTGCCACCAGCAGAGACGGAAGGAACTATGGCTACACCTTC. This translates into CATSRDGRNYGYTF. The entire variable domain, with the rest obtained from reference TRBV15 and TRBJ1-2, is as follows: DAMVIQNPRYQVTQFGKPVTLSCSQTLNHNVMYWYQQKSSQAPKLLFHYYDKDFNNEADTPDNFQSRRPNTSFCFLDIRSPGLGDTAMYLCATSRDGRNYGYTFGSGTRLTVV.

The sample holds a few counts of this clone. Additional DNA sequences in this sample encode the identical CDR3. The CDR3 region has the DNA TGTGCCAGCAGCCAAGATTGGGAGCGGACGGCCGGGAGCGGGGAGCTGTTTTTT. Amino acid sequence: CASSQDWERTAGSGELFF. This sequence joins TRBV4-2 and TRBJ2-2, with D possibly TRBD2 on 6 matching bases. The V gene lost 0 bases and the J gene lost 7 bases, with 21 bases spanning the gap. The CDR3 totals 18 residues. Germline lookup yields CDR1 LGHNA and CDR2 YNFKEQ.

J is TRBJ2-5 and V is TRBV5-1, with D possibly TRBD1 on 6 matching bases. The J call is in doubt because the DNA end fits TRBJ2-7 better. The CDR3 consists of 12 residues. Germline CDR1 and CDR2: SGHRS and YFSETQ. The CDR3 DNA reads as TGCGCCAGCCGGGACACCTCCTACGAGCAGTACTTC. Its translation: CASRDTSYEQYF.

This clone was counted once. This chain connects TRBV19 to TRBJ1-5, with D perhaps TRBD1 (5 bases). The V end lost 2 bases, the J end lost 5 bases, and 10 bases lay between the germline ends. Germline V gene lookup returns CDR1 LNHDA and CDR2 SQIVND (reference sequence). This CDR3 is 14 amino acids long. The CDR3 reads CASSIRGKDQPQHF. The CDR3 nucleotides are TGTGCCAGTAGTATAAGGGGCAAGGATCAGCCCCAGCATTTT.

The chain combines TRBV6-6 with TRBJ2-7, with 10 nucleotides matching TRBD1. Trimming at V came to 7 bases and at J to 6 bases, leaving 12 bases not matched to a gene. In germline, CDR1 is MNHNY, CDR2 SVGAGI (reference sequence). The CDR3 is 15 amino acids. CDR3 DNA sequence: TGTGCCAGCAACCTCCGGGGACAGGGGATCTCCGAGCAGTACTTC. Protein product: CASNLRGQGISEQYF.

Written as DNA, the CDR3 is TGTGCCAGCAGTTCCATGACTAGTTTGGCCGGGGAGCTGTTTTTT. As protein: CASSSMTSLAGELFF. The chain combines TRBV6-5 with TRBJ2-2; perhaps TRBD2 as D (6 bases). Germline assignment: CDR1 MNHEY and CDR2 SVGAGI. The CDR3 extends over 15 amino acids. The V gene lost 4 bases and the J gene lost 6 bases, with 15 bases spanning the gap.

The rearrangement uses TRBV30 and TRBJ2-3; D is undetermined. This CDR3 comprises 14 residues. Germline CDR1 reads GTSNPN; CDR2 reads SVGIG (reference sequence). V lost 0 bases, J lost 2 bases, and 9 bases lay in between. The CDR3 is CAWSVSSPTDTQYF. The CDR3 DNA follows: TGTGCCTGGAGTGTAAGTAGTCCCACAGATACGCAGTATTTT. The whole variable domain, filled in from reference TRBV30 and TRBJ2-3, reads SQTIHQWPATLVQPVGSPLSLECTVEGTSNPNLYWYRQAAGRGLQLLFYSVGIGQISSEVPQNLSASRPQDRQFILSSKKLLLSDSGFYLCAWSVSSPTDTQYFGPGTRLTVL.

The chain couples TRBV27 to TRBJ2-2; D possibly corresponds to TRBD1 (5 bases). In germline, CDR1 is MNHEY, CDR2 SMNVEV (reference sequence). V dropped 0 bases and J dropped 0 bases, with 20 bases sitting between them. This CDR3 comprises 20 residues. CDR3 bases: TGTGCCAGCAGTTTATCCCCGGCTCAGGGCCGTGGCGCGAACACCGGGGAGCTGTTTTTT. This encodes CASSLSPAQGRGANTGELFF.

This clone occurred a few times. The chain joins TRBV6-6 to TRBJ1-2, with TRBD1 matching over 7 bases. The germline CDR1 and CDR2 sequences are MNHNY and SVGAGI (reference sequence). This CDR3 has 12 residues. J was trimmed by 10 bases and V by 8 bases; bases with no gene match: 10. The CDR3 sequence is CASVRGGGPYTF. The CDR3, as DNA: TGTGCCAGCGTTAGGGGAGGGGGCCCCTACACCTTC.

As DNA, the CDR3 is TGTGCCAGCAGCTTGAGACTGTCAGCTAGGAATGAAAAACTGTTTTTT. Its translation is CASSLRLSARNEKLFF. The genes are TRBV5-6 and TRBJ1-4; D is undetermined. V lost 1 base, J lost 5 bases, and 15 bases lay in between. CDR1 is SGHDT, CDR2 YYEEEE, per germline. The CDR3 is made up of 16 amino acids.

This clone was counted once. The gene calls are TRBV7-9 and TRBJ2-2; D is unresolved. Between the trimmed V and J ends, which lost 5 bases and 3 bases, there was a span of 16 bases. Germline loops: CDR1 SEHNR, CDR2 FQNEAQ (reference sequence). The CDR3 spans 16 residues. The CDR3 region is CASSPLPAEYTGELFF. The CDR3 coding sequence is TGTGCCAGCAGCCCTCTCCCCGCGGAGTACACCGGGGAGCTGTTTTTT.

This rearrangement joins TRBV6-4 to TRBJ2-2; 8 nucleotides agree with TRBD2. Germline-derived CDR1 and CDR2 are MRHNA and SNTAGT. CDR3 length: 14 residues. V lost 6 bases to trimming and J lost 1 base; unmatched junction nucleotides: 1. CDR3 sequence: CASSSGRNTGELFF. In nucleotides, the CDR3 is TGTGCCAGCAGCAGCGGGAGGAACACCGGGGAGCTGTTTTTT.